This TCR beta chain was identified during a study of T-cell reconstitution after alpha-beta-depleted transplantation in children. Study-level findings and limits: The high TCRbeta diversity at day 60 in some patients came from surviving recipient T cells and thymic progenitors. Several hundred graft clones that had expanded were reportedly the source of alpha-beta T cells about two months after transplant. By one year post-transplant, T-cell counts and diversity largely arose from T cells that were newly produced.

Germline assignment: CDR1 SGHDT and CDR2 YYEEEE. The V gene end was trimmed by 3 bases and the J gene end by 3 bases; junction bases not matched to a gene: 5. CDR3 length equals 16 residues. Unique molecular identifiers were used to barcode this TCRbeta library. One entry per CDR3 protein results from TCRdb running MiXCR on the PCR reads. The repertoire holds around 190,000 distinct CDR3 sequences, with approximately 7% as singletons. This clonotype occurred a few times. Antigen: not known. The source material was PBMCs, sampled before TCRalphabeta/CD19-depleted stem cell transplant. This TCR came from a boy between 2 and 10 years old with acute lymphoblastic leukemia, due to receive a stem cell transplant. J is TRBJ2-7 and V is TRBV5-6; TRBD2 matches at 14 bases. As DNA, the CDR3 is TGTGCCAGCAGCTCCGGAGGACTAGCGGGGGGCTACGAGCAGTACTTC. This encodes CASSSGGLAGGYEQYF.